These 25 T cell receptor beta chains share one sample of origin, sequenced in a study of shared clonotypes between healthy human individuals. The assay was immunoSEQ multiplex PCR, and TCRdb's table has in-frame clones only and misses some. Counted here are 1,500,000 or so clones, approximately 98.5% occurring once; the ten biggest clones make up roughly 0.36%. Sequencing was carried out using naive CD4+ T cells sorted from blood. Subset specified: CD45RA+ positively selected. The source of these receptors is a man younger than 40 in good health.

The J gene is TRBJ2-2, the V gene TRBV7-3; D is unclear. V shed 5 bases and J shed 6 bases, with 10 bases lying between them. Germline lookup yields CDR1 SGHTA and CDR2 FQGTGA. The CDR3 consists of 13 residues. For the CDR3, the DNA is TGTGCCAGCAGCGAAAAAGGAGCCGGGGAGCTGTTTTTT. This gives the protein CASSEKGAGELFF.

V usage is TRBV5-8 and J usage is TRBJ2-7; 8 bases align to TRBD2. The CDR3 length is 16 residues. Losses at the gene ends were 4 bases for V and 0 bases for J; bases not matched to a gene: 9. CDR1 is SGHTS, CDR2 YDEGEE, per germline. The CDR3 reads CASSLSGLETSYEQYF. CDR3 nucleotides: TGTGCCAGCAGCCTCTCGGGACTAGAAACCTCCTACGAGCAGTACTTC.

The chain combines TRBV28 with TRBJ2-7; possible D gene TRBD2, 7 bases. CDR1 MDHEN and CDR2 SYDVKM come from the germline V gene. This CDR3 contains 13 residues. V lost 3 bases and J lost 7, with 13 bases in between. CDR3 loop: CASSFQGREEQYF. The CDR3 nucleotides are TGTGCCAGCAGTTTCCAGGGGAGGGAAGAGCAGTACTTC. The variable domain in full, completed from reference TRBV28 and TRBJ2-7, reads DVKVTQSSRYLVKRTGEKVFLECVQDMDHENMFWYRQDPGLGLRLIYFSYDVKMKEKGDIPEGYSVSREKKERFSLILESASTNQTSMYLCASSFQGREEQYFGPGTRLTVT.

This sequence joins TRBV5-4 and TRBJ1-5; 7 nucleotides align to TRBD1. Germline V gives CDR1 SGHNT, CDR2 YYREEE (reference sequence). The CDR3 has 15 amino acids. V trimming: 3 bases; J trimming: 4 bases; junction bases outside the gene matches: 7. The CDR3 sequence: CASSYGGTDNQPQHF. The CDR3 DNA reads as TGTGCCAGCAGCTATGGGGGGACAGATAATCAGCCCCAGCATTTT.

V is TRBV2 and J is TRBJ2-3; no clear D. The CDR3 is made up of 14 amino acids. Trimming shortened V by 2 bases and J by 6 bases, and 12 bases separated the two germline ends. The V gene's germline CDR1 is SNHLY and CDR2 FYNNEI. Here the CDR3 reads CASSELPMDDTQYF. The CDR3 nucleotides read TGTGCCAGCAGTGAACTACCCATGGATGATACGCAGTATTTT.

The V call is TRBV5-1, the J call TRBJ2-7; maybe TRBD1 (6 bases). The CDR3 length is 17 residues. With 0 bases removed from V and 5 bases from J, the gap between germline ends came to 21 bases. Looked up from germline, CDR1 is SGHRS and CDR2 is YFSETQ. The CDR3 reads CASSLGTGPGASNEQYF. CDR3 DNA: TGCGCCAGCAGCTTGGGAACAGGGCCCGGCGCTTCCAACGAGCAGTACTTC.

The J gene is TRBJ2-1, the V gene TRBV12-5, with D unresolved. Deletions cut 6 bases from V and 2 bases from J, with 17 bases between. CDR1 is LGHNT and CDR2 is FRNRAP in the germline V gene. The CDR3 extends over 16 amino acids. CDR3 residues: CASGNYRCPTYNEQFF. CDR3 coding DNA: TGTGCTAGTGGCAACTATCGTTGCCCGACCTACAATGAGCAGTTCTTC.

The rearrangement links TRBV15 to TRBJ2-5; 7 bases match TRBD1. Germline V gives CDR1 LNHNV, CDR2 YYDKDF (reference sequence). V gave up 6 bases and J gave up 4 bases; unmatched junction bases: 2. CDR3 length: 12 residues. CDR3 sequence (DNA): TGTGCCACCAGTAGGACAGGAGAGACCCAGTACTTC. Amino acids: CATSRTGETQYF.

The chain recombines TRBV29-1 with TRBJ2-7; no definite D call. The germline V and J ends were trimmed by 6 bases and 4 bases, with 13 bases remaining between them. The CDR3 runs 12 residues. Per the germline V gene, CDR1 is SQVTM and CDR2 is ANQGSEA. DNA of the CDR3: TGCAGCGTCAGCTGGGGTTCATACGAGCAGTACTTC. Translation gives CSVSWGSYEQYF.

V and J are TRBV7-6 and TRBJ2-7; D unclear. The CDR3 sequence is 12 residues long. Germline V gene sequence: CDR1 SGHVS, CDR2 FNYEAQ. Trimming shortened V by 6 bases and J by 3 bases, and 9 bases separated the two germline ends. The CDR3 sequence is CASSFGSYEQYF. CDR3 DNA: TGTGCCAGCAGTTTCGGCAGCTACGAGCAGTACTTC.

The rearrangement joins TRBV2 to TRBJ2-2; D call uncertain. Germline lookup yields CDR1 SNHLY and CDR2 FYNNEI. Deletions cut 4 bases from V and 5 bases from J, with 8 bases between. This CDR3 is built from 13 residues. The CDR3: CASSVLGTGELFF. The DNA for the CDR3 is TGTGCCAGCAGTGTACTGGGAACCGGGGAGCTGTTTTTT.

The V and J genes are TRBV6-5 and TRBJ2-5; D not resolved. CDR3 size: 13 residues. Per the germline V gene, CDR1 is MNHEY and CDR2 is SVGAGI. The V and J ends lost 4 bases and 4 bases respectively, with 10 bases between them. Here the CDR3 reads CASSSLTTETQYF. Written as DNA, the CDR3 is TGTGCCAGCAGTTCGTTGACAACAGAGACCCAGTACTTC.

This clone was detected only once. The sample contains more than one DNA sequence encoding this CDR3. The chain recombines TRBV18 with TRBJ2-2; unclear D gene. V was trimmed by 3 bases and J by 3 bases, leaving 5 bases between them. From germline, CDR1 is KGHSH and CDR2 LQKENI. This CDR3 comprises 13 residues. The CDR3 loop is CASSPLDTGELFF. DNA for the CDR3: TGTGCCAGCTCACCTCTTGACACCGGGGAGCTGTTTTTT.

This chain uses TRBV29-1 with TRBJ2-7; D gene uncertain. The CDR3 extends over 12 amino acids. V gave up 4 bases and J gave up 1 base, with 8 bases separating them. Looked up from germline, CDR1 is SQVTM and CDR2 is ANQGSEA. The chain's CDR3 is CSVVMLSYEQYF. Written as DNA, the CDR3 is TGCAGCGTTGTAATGCTTTCCTACGAGCAGTACTTC.

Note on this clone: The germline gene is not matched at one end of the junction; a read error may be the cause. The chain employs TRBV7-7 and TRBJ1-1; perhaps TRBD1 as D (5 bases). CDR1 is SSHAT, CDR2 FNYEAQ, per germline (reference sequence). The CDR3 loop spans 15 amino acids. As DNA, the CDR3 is TGTGCTAGCAGCCCGTCACCGGGACCGTTCACTGAAGCTTTCTTT. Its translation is CASSPSPGPFTEAFF.

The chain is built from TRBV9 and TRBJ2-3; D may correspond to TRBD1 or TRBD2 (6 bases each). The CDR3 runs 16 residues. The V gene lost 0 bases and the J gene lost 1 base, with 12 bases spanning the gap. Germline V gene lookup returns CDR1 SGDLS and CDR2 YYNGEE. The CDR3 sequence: CASSVAGGGRTDTQYF. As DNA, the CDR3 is TGTGCCAGCAGCGTAGCCGGTGGGGGGCGCACAGATACGCAGTATTTT. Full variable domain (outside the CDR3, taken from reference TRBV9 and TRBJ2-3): DSGVTQTPKHLITATGQRVTLRCSPRSGDLSVYWYQQSLDQGLQFLIQYYNGEERAKGNILERFSAQQFPDLHSELNLSSLELGDSALYFCASSVAGGGRTDTQYFGPGTRLTVL.

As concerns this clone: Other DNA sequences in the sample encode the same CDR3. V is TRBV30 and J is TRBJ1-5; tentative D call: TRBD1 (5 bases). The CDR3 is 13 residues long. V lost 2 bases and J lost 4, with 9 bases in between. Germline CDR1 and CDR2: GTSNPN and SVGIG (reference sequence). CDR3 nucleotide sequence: TGTGCCTGGAGTCGGCAGGGTAATCAGCCCCAGCATTTT. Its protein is CAWSRQGNQPQHF. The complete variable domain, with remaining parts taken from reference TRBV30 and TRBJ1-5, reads SQTIHQWPATLVQPVGSPLSLECTVEGTSNPNLYWYRQAAGRGLQLLFYSVGIGQISSEVPQNLSASRPQDRQFILSSKKLLLSDSGFYLCAWSRQGNQPQHFGDGTRLSIL.

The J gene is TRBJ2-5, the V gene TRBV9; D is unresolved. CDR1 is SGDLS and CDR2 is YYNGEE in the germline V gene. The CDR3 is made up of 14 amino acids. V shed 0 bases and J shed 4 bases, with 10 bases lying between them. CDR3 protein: CASSVELGPETQYF. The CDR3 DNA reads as TGTGCCAGCAGCGTAGAATTAGGGCCAGAGACCCAGTACTTC.

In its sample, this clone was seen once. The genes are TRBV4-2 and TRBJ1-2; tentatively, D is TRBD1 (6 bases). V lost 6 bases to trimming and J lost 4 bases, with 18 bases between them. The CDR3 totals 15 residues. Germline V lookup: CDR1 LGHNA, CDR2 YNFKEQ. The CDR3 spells CASRQIEQGGYGYTF. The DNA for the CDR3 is TGTGCCAGCAGACAAATAGAACAGGGCGGCTATGGCTACACCTTC.

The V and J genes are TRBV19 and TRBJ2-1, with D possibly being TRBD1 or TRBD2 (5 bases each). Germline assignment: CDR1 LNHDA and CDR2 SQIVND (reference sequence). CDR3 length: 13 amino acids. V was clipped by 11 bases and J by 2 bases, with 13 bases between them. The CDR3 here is CAARGSTYNEQFF. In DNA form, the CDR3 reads TGTGCCGCGAGGGGCAGCACCTACAATGAGCAGTTCTTC.

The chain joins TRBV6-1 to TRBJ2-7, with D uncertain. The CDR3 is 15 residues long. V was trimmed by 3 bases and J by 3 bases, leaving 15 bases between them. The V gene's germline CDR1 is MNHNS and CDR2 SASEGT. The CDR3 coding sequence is TGTGCCAGCAGTGAGAGCTCCTTTCGTGGCTACGAGCAGTACTTC. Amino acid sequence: CASSESSFRGYEQYF.

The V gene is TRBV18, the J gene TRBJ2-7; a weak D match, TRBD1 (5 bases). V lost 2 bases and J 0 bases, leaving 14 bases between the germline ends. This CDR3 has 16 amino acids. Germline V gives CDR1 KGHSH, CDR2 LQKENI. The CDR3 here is CASSPSSRQNSYEQYF. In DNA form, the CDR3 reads TGTGCCAGCTCACCATCCTCCCGACAGAACTCCTACGAGCAGTACTTC.

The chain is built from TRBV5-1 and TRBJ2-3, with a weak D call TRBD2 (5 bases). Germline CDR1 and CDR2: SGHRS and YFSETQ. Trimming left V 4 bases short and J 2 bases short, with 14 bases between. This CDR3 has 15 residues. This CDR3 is CASSPTAEATDTQYF. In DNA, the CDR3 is TGCGCCAGCAGCCCCACAGCGGAGGCCACAGATACGCAGTATTTT.

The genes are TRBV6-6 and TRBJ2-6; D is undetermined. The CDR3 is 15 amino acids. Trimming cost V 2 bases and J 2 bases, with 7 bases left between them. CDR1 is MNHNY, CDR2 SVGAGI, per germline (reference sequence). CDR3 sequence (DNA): TGTGCCAGCAGTTACGCTCTAGCTGGGGCCAACGTCCTGACTTTC. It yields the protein CASSYALAGANVLTF.

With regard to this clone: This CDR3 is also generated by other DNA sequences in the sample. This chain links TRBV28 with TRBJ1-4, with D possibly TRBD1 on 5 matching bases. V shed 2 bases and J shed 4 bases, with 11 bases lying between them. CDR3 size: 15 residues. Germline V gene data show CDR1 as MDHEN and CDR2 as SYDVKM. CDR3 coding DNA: TGTGCCAGCAGTTTACCTCAGGGTCTTAATGAAAAACTGTTTTTT. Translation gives CASSLPQGLNEKLFF.